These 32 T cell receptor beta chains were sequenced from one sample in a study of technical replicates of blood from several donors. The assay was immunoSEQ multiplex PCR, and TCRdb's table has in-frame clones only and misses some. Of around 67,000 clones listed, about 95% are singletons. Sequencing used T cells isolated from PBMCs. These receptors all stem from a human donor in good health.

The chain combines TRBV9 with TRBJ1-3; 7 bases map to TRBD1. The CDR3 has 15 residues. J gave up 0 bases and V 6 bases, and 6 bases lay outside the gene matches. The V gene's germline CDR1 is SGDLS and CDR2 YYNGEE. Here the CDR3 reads CASTRDSFSGNTIYF. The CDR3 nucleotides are TGTGCCAGCACCCGGGACAGCTTCTCTGGAAACACCATATATTTT.

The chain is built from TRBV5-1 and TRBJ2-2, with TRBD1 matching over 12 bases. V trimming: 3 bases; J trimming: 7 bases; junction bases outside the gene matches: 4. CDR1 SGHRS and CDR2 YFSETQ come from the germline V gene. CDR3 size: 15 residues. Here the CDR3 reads CASSWGQGADGELFF. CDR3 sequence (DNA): TGCGCCAGCAGCTGGGGACAGGGGGCGGACGGGGAGCTGTTTTTT.

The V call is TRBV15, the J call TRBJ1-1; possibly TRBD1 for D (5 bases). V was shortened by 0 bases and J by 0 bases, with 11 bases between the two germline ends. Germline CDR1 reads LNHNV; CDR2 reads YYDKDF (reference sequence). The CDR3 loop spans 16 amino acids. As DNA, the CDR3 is TGTGCCACCAGCAGAGATATTGGGGCGATGAACACTGAAGCTTTCTTT. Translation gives CATSRDIGAMNTEAFF. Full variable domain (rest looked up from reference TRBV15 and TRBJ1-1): DAMVIQNPRYQVTQFGKPVTLSCSQTLNHNVMYWYQQKSSQAPKLLFHYYDKDFNNEADTPDNFQSRRPNTSFCFLDIRSPGLGDTAMYLCATSRDIGAMNTEAFFGQGTRLTVV.

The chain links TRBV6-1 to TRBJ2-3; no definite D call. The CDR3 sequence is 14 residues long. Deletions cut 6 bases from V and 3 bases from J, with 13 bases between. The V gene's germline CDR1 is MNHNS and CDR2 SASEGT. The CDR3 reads CASRDTGGTDTQYF. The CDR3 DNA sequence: TGTGCCAGCAGAGACACCGGTGGAACAGATACGCAGTATTTT.

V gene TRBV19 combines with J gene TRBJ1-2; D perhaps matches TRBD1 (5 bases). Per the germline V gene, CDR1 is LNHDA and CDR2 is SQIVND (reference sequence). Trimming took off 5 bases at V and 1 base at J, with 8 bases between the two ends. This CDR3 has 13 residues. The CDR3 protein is CASSWGLNYGYTF. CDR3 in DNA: TGTGCCAGTAGTTGGGGCCTTAACTATGGCTACACCTTC. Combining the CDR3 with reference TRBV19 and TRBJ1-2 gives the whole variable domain DGGITQSPKYLFRKEGQNVTLSCEQNLNHDAMYWYRQDPGQGLRLIYYSQIVNDFQKGDIAEGYSVSREKKESFPLTVTSAQKNPTAFYLCASSWGLNYGYTFGSGTRLTVV.

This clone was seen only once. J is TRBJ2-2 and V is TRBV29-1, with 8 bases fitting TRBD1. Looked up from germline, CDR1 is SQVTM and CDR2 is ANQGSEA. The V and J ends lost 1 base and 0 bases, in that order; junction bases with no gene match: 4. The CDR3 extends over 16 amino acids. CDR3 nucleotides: TGCAGCGTTGAAGGGGAACAGGGGGCGAACACCGGGGAGCTGTTTTTT. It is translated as CSVEGEQGANTGELFF.

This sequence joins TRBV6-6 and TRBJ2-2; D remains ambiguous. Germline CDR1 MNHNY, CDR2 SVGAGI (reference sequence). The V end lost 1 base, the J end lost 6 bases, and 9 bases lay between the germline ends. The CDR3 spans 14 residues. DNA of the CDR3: TGTGCCAGCAGTTACTATTCCTATCCCGGGGAGCTGTTTTTT. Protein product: CASSYYSYPGELFF.

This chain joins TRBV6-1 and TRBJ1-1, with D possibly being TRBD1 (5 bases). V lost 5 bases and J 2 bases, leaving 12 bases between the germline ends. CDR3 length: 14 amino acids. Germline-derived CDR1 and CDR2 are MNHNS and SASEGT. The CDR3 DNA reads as TGTGCCAGCAGTCAGACAGTTTCAAACACTGAAGCTTTCTTT. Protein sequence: CASSQTVSNTEAFF.

The CDR3 nucleotides read TGTGCCAGCAGCTTACCGGGAGAAGAGACCCAGTACTTC. Its protein is CASSLPGEETQYF. The chain recombines TRBV7-9 with TRBJ2-5; possibly TRBD2 for D (6 bases). Between the trimmed V and J ends, which lost 2 bases and 3 bases, there was a span of 7 bases. The CDR3 loop spans 13 amino acids. Germline V gives CDR1 SEHNR, CDR2 FQNEAQ (reference sequence). The full variable domain, rest sourced from reference TRBV7-9 and TRBJ2-5, is DTGVSQNPRHKITKRGQNVTFRCDPISEHNRLYWYRQTLGQGPEFLTYFQNEAQLEKSRLLSDRFSAERPKGSFSTLEIQRTEQGDSAMYLCASSLPGEETQYFGPGTRLLVL.

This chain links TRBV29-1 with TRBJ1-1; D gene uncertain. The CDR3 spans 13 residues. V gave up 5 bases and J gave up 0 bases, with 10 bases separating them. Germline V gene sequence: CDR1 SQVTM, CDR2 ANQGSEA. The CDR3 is CSVMGRMNTEAFF. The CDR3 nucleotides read TGCAGCGTTATGGGCCGAATGAACACTGAAGCTTTCTTT.

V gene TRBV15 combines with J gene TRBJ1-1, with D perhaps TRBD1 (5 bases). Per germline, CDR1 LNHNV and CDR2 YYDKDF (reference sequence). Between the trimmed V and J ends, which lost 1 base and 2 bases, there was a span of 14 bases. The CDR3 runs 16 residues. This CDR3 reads CATSRGQPTINTEAFF. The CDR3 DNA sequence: TGTGCCACCAGCAGAGGACAGCCTACGATAAACACTGAAGCTTTCTTT.

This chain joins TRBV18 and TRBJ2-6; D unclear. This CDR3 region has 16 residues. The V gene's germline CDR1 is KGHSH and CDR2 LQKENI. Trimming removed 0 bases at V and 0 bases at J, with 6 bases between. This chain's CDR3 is CASSPPASSGANVLTF. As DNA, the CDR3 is TGTGCCAGCTCACCACCAGCAAGCTCTGGGGCCAACGTCCTGACTTTC.

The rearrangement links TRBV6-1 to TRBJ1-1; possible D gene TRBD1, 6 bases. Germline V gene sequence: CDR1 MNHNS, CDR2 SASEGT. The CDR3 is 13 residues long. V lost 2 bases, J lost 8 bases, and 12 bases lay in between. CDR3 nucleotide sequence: TGTGCCAGCAGTGAATTGTTGACAGGAGAAGCTTTCTTT. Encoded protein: CASSELLTGEAFF.

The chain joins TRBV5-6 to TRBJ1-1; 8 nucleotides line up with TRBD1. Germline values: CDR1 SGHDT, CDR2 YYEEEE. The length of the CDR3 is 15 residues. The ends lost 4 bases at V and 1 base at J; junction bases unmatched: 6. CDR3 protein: CASSRLGQGNTEAFF. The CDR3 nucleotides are TGTGCCAGCAGCCGACTCGGACAGGGGAACACTGAAGCTTTCTTT.

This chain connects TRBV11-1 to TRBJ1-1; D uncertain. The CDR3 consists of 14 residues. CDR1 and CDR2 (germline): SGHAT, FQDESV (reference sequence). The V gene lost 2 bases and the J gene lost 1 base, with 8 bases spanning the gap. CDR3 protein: CASSLWQENTEAFF. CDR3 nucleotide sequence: TGTGCCAGCAGCTTATGGCAAGAGAACACTGAAGCTTTCTTT. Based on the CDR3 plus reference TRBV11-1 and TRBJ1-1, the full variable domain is EAEVAQSPRYKITEKSQAVAFWCDPISGHATLYWYRQILGQGPELLVQFQDESVVDDSQLPKDRFSAERLKGVDSTLKIQPAELGDSAMYLCASSLWQENTEAFFGQGTRLTVV.

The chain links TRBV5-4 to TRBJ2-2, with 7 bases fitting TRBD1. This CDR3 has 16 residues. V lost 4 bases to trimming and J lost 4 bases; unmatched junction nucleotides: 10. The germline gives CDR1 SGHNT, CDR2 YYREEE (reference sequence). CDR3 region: CASSPPQGQGTGELFF. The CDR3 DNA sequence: TGTGCCAGCAGCCCCCCACAGGGGCAGGGCACCGGGGAGCTGTTTTTT.

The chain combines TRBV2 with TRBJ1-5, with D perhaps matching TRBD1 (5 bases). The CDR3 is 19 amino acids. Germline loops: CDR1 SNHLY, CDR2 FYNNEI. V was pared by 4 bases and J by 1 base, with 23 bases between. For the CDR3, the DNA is TGTGCCAGCAGTGCGACCCTTACAGGTTTCACCCGCAGCAATCAGCCCCAGCATTTT. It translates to CASSATLTGFTRSNQPQHF.

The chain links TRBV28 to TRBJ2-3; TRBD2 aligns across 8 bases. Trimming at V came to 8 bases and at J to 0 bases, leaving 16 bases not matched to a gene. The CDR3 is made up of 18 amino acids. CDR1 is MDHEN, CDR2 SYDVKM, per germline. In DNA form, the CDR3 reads TGTGCCAGCCCCCGGTCGGGGGGGTCATCCGCTAGCACAGATACGCAGTATTTT. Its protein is CASPRSGGSSASTDTQYF.

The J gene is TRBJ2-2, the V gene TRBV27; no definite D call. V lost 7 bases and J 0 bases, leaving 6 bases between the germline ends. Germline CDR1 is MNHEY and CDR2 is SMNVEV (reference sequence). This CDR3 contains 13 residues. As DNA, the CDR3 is TGTGCCAGCACCTTCGCGAACACCGGGGAGCTGTTTTTT. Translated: CASTFANTGELFF.

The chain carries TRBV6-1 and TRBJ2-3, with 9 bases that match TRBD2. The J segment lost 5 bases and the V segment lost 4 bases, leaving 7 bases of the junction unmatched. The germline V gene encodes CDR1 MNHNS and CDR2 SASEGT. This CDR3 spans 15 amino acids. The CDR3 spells CASSGGLAELDTQYF. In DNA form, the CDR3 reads TGTGCCAGCAGTGGGGGACTAGCCGAATTAGATACGCAGTATTTT.

The CDR3 DNA sequence: TGTGCCAGCAGCAGGGGCCAGAATCAGCCCCAGCATTTT. This encodes CASSRGQNQPQHF. The chain joins TRBV6-1 to TRBJ1-5, with a tentative D call TRBD1 (6 bases). Germline assignment: CDR1 MNHNS and CDR2 SASEGT. This CDR3 region has 13 residues. V was pared by 6 bases and J by 4 bases, with 10 bases between.

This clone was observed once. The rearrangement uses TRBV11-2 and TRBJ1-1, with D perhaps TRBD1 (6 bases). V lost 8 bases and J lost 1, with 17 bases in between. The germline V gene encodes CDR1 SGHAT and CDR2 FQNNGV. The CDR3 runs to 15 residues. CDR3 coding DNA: TGTGCCAGCGGATCCCGGGACACCCCGAACACTGAAGCTTTCTTT. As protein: CASGSRDTPNTEAFF.

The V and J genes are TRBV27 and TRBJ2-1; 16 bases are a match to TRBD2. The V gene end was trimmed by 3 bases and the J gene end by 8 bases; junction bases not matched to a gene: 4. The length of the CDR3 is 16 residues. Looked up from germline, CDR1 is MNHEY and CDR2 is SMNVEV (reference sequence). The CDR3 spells CASSFTGTSGGDEQFF. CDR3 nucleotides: TGTGCCAGCAGTTTTACCGGGACTAGCGGGGGGGATGAGCAGTTCTTC.

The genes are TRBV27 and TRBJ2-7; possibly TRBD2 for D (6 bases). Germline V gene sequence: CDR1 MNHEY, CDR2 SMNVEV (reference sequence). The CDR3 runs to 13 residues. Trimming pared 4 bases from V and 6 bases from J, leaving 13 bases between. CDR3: CASSYLVEGEQYF. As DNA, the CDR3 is TGTGCCAGCAGTTATTTGGTGGAGGGCGAGCAGTACTTC.

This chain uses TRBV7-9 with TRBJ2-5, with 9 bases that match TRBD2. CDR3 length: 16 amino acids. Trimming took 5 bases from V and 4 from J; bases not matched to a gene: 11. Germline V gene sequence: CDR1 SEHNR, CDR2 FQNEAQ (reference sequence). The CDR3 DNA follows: TGTGCCAGCAGCCCCATCCCTAGCGGGGACCTAGAGACCCAGTACTTC. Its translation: CASSPIPSGDLETQYF. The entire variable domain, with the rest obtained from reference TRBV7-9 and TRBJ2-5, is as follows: DTGVSQNPRHKITKRGQNVTFRCDPISEHNRLYWYRQTLGQGPEFLTYFQNEAQLEKSRLLSDRFSAERPKGSFSTLEIQRTEQGDSAMYLCASSPIPSGDLETQYFGPGTRLLVL.

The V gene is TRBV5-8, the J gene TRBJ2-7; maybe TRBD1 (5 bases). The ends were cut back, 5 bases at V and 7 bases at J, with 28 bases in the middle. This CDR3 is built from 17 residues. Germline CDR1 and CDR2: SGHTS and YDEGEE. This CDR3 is CASRAIQWGRTPKEQYF. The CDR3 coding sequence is TGTGCCAGCAGAGCTATTCAGTGGGGCCGCACCCCGAAGGAGCAGTACTTC.

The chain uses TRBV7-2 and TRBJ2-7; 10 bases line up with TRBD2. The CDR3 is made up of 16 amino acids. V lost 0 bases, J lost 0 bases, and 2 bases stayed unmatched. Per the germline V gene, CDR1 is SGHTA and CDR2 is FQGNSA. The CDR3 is CASSLASGGSSYEQYF. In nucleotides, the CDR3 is TGTGCCAGCAGCTTAGCTAGCGGGGGGAGCTCCTACGAGCAGTACTTC.

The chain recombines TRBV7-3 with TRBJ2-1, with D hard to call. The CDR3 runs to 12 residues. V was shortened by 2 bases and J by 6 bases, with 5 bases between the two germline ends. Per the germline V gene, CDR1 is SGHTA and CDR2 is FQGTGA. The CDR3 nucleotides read TGTGCCAGCAGCTTACGTCCCAATGAGCAGTTCTTC. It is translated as CASSLRPNEQFF.

CDR3 in amino acids: CASSSTGISYEQYF. Here the CDR3 DNA reads TGTGCCAGCAGCAGTACAGGAATCTCCTACGAGCAGTACTTC. V and J are TRBV11-1 and TRBJ2-7, with D perhaps matching TRBD1 (5 bases). Germline lookup yields CDR1 SGHAT and CDR2 FQDESV (reference sequence). V was trimmed by 5 bases and J by 0 bases, leaving 11 bases between them. The CDR3 runs 14 residues.

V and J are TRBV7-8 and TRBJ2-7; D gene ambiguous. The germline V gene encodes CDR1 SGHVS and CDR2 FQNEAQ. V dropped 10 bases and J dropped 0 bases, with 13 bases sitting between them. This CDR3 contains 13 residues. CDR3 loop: CATNPADSYEQYF. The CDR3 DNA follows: TGTGCCACCAACCCGGCGGACTCCTACGAGCAGTACTTC. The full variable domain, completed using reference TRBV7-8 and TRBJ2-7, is GAGVSQSPRYKVAKRGQDVALRCDPISGHVSLFWYQQALGQGPEFLTYFQNEAQLDKSGLPSDRFFAERPEGSVSTLKIQRTQQEDSAVYLCATNPADSYEQYFGPGTRLTVT.

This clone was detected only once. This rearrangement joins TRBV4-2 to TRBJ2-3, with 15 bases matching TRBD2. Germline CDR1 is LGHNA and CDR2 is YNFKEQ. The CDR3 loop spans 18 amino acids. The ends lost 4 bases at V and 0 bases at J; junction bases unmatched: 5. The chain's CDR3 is CASSLGTSGGLSTDTQYF. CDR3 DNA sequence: TGTGCCAGCAGCCTGGGGACTAGCGGGGGGCTAAGCACAGATACGCAGTATTTT.

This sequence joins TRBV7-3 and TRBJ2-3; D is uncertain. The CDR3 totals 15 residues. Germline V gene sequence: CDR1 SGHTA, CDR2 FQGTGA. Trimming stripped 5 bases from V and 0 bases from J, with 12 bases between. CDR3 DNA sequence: TGTGCCAGCAGCGATTCCCCGAGGAGCACAGATACGCAGTATTTT. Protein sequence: CASSDSPRSTDTQYF.